There are a few counts of the clone carrying this T cell receptor beta chain. Its matching antigen is unknown. RNA transcripts gave rise to amplified TCR beta CDR3 regions. HTBI primers drove first-round RT-PCR of the TCR CDR3. TCRdb re-called the multiplex PCR reads with MiXCR, one entry per CDR3 protein. The sample holds around 280,000 distinct CDR3 sequences; about an eighth are singletons and the top ten take roughly 8%. This sample was included in a study of T cells in Graves' hyperthyroidism and ophthalmopathy. Broader study findings: With a median lead of roughly 6.8 months before onset, the model predicted ophthalmopathy. In the blood, most expanded thyroid clonotypes above 0.001 appeared as well.

Ahead of any ophthalmopathy symptoms, the blood sample was obtained at the first diagnosis of hyperthyroidism. This CDR3 contains 17 residues. CDR1 and CDR2 (germline): KGHDR, SFDVKD. V trimming: 9 bases; J trimming: 1 base; junction bases outside the gene matches: 13. This receptor was obtained from a woman aged 25 to 39 with Graves' hyperthyroidism that later progressed to Graves' ophthalmopathy. Sequenced sample: blood. V usage is TRBV24-1 and J usage is TRBJ2-2; 7 bases match TRBD1. CDR3 in DNA: TGTGCCACCGCACCCCAACGACAGGGTAGGAACACCGGGGAGCTGTTTTTT. It specifies CATAPQRQGRNTGELFF.